Sequencing of this TCR beta chain was carried out in a study of beta chain features in type 1 diabetes. Points from the study as a whole: The naive, central memory and Treg TCRB repertoires of patients appeared to be more similar to one another than those of healthy donors. In patients and controls equally, PCR might favor templates that are shorter. In every one of the four CD4+ subsets, TCRB CDR3s were moderately but significantly shorter in Type 1 diabetes patients.

CD45RO/CCR7/CD25/CD127/CD95/CD27 sorting isolated CD4+ naive, central memory, regulatory and stem cell-like memory cells. Every isolated RNA sample was fully reverse transcribed, so sequencing captured expressed TCRB transcripts. Using immunoSEQ multiplex PCR, the repertoire was profiled, and TCRdb retains in-frame clones only, with some absent. In the table there are around 250,000 clones, roughly two thirds of which are singletons. This clone appeared once. What it binds is unknown. This TCR was recovered from a young man in good health. Sequenced: naive CD4+ T cells from blood.

The CDR3 DNA reads TGTGCCAGCAGTGTCCCGCCCGCAGGGGACGAGCAGTACTTC. As protein: CASSVPPAGDEQYF. The chain joins TRBV25-1 to TRBJ2-7; TRBD1 is a possible D gene (6 bases). Germline V gene data show CDR1 as MGHDK and CDR2 as SYGVNS. The length of the CDR3 is 14 residues. Trimming removed 4 bases at V and 5 bases at J, with 15 bases between.